This entry is about one T cell receptor (beta chain). Its antigen is currently not known. Base qualities are missing; no much larger clone stands one base away. This entry belongs to a study of identifying expanded T cells in peripheral blood (dated by TCRdb to 2018 to 2020). As for the study more broadly: Technical replicates were generated by sequencing separate aliquots of the same genomic DNA pool, with four replicates compared pairwise. Broader findings and caveats from the paper: Approximately 1.2 differentially abundant clones were flagged by the binomial model between technical replicates, whereas about 16 and 19 were flagged over around two weeks and four weeks, respectively. Variance in clone template counts between approximately two-week samples significantly increased with total template count across all healthy donors. The authors expected that biological variance in healthy repertoires might rise further over much longer intervals, such as months to years. The beta-binomial model significantly reduced the number of clones called differentially abundant and the false-positive rate across all healthy-donor time intervals.

TCRbeta CDR3 regions were profiled by bias-controlled multiplex PCR amplification of genomic DNA with the immunoSEQ Assay. The authors processed their data as follows. The absolute abundance of each unique TCRbeta CDR3 region was quantified after sequences were collapsed and filtered. Two models were used to test differential abundance: a binomial model (Fisher-equivalent) and a beta-binomial model that adds time-dependent variance fitted from healthy donors. Any clone with fewer than 5 combined templates was excluded, and a clone was called differentially abundant if its Benjamini-Hochberg FDR was below 0.01. Using the form v = (b*log(k)+a)^2, the beta-binomial variance was modeled as a function of the total template count across the two samples. The table was pulled from immuneACCESS by TCRdb, which kept in-frame rearrangements only. Such tables lose some clones; where checked, under half of the loss comes from unresolved V genes, and the rest has no known cause. The V and J calls and the clone size are those of that table, but D and trimming were determined from the DNA. The sample contains about 100,000 clones, almost 90% of them found a single time. The ten largest clones represent around 4.3% of the sample.

The junction carries 7 bases between V and J, which are trimmed by 1 base and 4 bases respectively. Taken from cysteine to phenylalanine, the CDR3 has 13 residues. The only DNA kept is the CDR3, 39 bases in frame from the first base. Via the germline V gene, CDR1 is SGHTA and CDR2 FQGTGA. During the collection period, no immune events, such as infections, were documented for the healthy donors. Blood repertoires from healthy donors were used as a training cohort for calibrating time-dependent variance in a beta-binomial model of differential abundance of T-cell clones. There were about 10 healthy donors in the training cohort, of whom 3 were female and 7 were male. On average the donors were around 44 years old, and their ages spanned roughly 29 to 70 years. Whole blood, obtained from a commercial supplier, was collected from each healthy donor at three time points spaced about 2 weeks apart. For immunosequencing, genomic DNA was extracted from whole blood that had not been sorted.

Sequenced material: blood. The TCR sequence derives from a person aged 18-70 years in good health. Here the chain combines TRBV7-3 and TRBJ1-1, with no reliable assignment of the D segment. The sequence in DNA is TGTGCCAGCAGCTTAAGGATGGGCACTGAAGCTTTCTTT. It translates to CASSLRMGTEAFF.